Listed here are 6 T cell receptor beta chains from one sample, sequenced in a study of blood T cell repertoires in COVID-19. TCRdb keeps only in-frame clones here, not all; method: immunoSEQ multiplex PCR. This table has about 110,000 clones, around four fifths appearing once. The sequencing sample was made of peripheral blood. These receptor sequences come from a woman aged 55-70 years with acute or convalescent COVID-19.

This sequence joins TRBV9 and TRBJ2-1; tentatively, D is TRBD1 (5 bases). Trimming removed 3 bases at V and 4 bases at J, with 11 bases between. The V gene's germline CDR1 is SGDLS and CDR2 YYNGEE. The CDR3 consists of 14 residues. The CDR3 reads CASSGSTGYNEQFF. The CDR3 DNA sequence: TGTGCCAGCAGCGGTAGCACAGGTTACAATGAGCAGTTCTTC.

This clone was seen only a few times. CDR3 in amino acids: CASSSPGQGVGGYTF. Written as DNA, the CDR3 is TGTGCCAGCAGTTCCCCCGGACAGGGCGTCGGAGGCTACACCTTC. The V gene is TRBV28, the J gene TRBJ1-2, with 8 bases matching TRBD1. Trimming at V came to 4 bases and at J to 8 bases, leaving 12 bases not matched to a gene. The CDR3 length is 15 residues. CDR1 MDHEN and CDR2 SYDVKM come from the germline V gene.

The chain has TRBV4-3 and TRBJ1-5; weak D call: TRBD1 (5 bases). Trimming left V 3 bases short and J 4 bases short, with 16 bases between. This CDR3 has 16 residues. The germline V gene encodes CDR1 LGHNA and CDR2 YSLEER. CDR3 region: CASSQAGHPYNQPQHF. CDR3 coding DNA: TGCGCCAGCAGCCAGGCCGGACACCCTTATAATCAGCCCCAGCATTTT.

The chain couples TRBV4-3 to TRBJ1-1; D remains ambiguous. The CDR3 is 14 residues long. V lost 4 bases and J 1 base, leaving 10 bases between the germline ends. Germline loops: CDR1 LGHNA, CDR2 YSLEER. The CDR3 DNA sequence: TGCGCCAGCAGCCGAGGACTAGAGAACACTGAAGCTTTCTTT. Protein product: CASSRGLENTEAFF.

V usage is TRBV6-5 and J usage is TRBJ1-6; D unclear. Germline loops: CDR1 MNHEY, CDR2 SVGAGI. Trimming took 6 bases from V and 0 from J, leaving 6 bases between them. This CDR3 has 14 residues. The CDR3 spells CASSDYSYNSPLHF. As DNA, the CDR3 is TGTGCCAGCAGCGACTACTCCTATAATTCACCCCTCCACTTT.

This chain links TRBV18 with TRBJ1-5; 7 positions agree with TRBD1. V lost 3 bases and J lost 7; bases outside the gene matches: 9. Looked up from germline, CDR1 is KGHSH and CDR2 is LQKENI. The CDR3 sequence is 15 residues long. The CDR3: CASSPSTGSGQPQHF. The CDR3 coding sequence is TGTGCCAGCTCACCGTCGACAGGGAGCGGCCAGCCCCAGCATTTT. The whole variable domain, remainder taken from reference TRBV18 and TRBJ1-5, is NAGVMQNPRHLVRRRGQEARLRCSPMKGHSHVYWYRQLPEEGLKFMVYLQKENIIDESGMPKERFSAEFPKEGPSILRIQQVVRGDSAAYFCASSPSTGSGQPQHFGDGTRLSIL.